The rows below give T cell receptor beta chains drawn from one sample of a study of cytomegalovirus exposure and HLA in healthy donors. Using immunoSEQ multiplex PCR, the repertoire was profiled, and TCRdb retains in-frame clones only, with some absent. Altogether fewer than 250,000 clones are present, around 86% being singletons, with the ten largest covering 2%. The sequencing input was PBMCs. These TCRs come from a woman aged 18-29 years in good health and CMV-seropositive. CDR3s include the opening cysteine and the closing phenylalanine or tryptophan. Each record gives: J gene, V gene, CDR3 protein.

j_call: TRBJ2-5
v_call: TRBV27
cdr3_aa: CASSPTSGRAKTQYF

j_call: TRBJ2-1
v_call: TRBV5-1
cdr3_aa: CASSPISGRLNEQFF

j_call: TRBJ1-5
v_call: TRBV6-5
cdr3_aa: CASSEVWGRPQHF

j_call: TRBJ2-7
v_call: TRBV28
cdr3_aa: CASSLGGAGYEQYF

j_call: TRBJ2-7
v_call: TRBV15
cdr3_aa: CATSRDRWAYEQYF

j_call: TRBJ2-3
v_call: TRBV18
cdr3_aa: CASSDLDAQYF

j_call: TRBJ2-5
v_call: TRBV18
cdr3_aa: CASSPANQETQYF

j_call: TRBJ2-2
v_call: TRBV5-8
cdr3_aa: CASSLRQGERLNTGELFF

j_call: TRBJ1-5
v_call: TRBV6-1
cdr3_aa: CASSETSGSSNQPQHF

j_call: TRBJ1-5
v_call: TRBV7-8
cdr3_aa: CASSPGAPRGNQPQHF

j_call: TRBJ1-2
v_call: TRBV30
cdr3_aa: CAWGQGASGYTF

j_call: TRBJ1-4
v_call: TRBV2
cdr3_aa: CASSFGEKLFF

j_call: TRBJ2-3
v_call: TRBV5-1
cdr3_aa: CASSLELPTDTQYF

j_call: TRBJ2-3
v_call: TRBV30
cdr3_aa: CAWSVPGGFTDTQYF

j_call: TRBJ2-1
v_call: TRBV7-9
cdr3_aa: CASSSRGQGAYNEQFF

j_call: TRBJ2-1
v_call: TRBV7-2
cdr3_aa: CASSGGTSGAYNEQFF

j_call: TRBJ2-1
v_call: TRBV13
cdr3_aa: CASSGLDVGLREQFF

j_call: TRBJ1-2
v_call: TRBV28
cdr3_aa: CASSLLRGGDARANYGYTF

j_call: TRBJ2-3
v_call: TRBV9
cdr3_aa: CASSPRTSSTDTQYF

j_call: TRBJ2-7
v_call: TRBV7-2
cdr3_aa: CASSNSGRAPYEQYF

j_call: TRBJ2-7
v_call: TRBV4-1
cdr3_aa: CASSQPFGGLAAYEQYF

j_call: TRBJ2-3
v_call: TRBV9
cdr3_aa: CASSPLWVAGGNTDTQYF

j_call: TRBJ2-3
v_call: TRBV28
cdr3_aa: CASSSEPVNTQYF

j_call: TRBJ2-1
v_call: TRBV15
cdr3_aa: CATSRDSDEQFF

j_call: TRBJ2-2
v_call: TRBV5-4
cdr3_aa: CASSLVMNTGELFF

j_call: TRBJ1-1
v_call: TRBV19
cdr3_aa: CASSVELLNTEAFF

j_call: TRBJ2-7
v_call: TRBV4-1
cdr3_aa: CASSQTGTGDYEQYF

j_call: TRBJ2-7
v_call: TRBV29-1
cdr3_aa: CSATRLRGSFGSYEQYF

j_call: TRBJ2-7
v_call: TRBV14
cdr3_aa: CASSSPGQGLGEQYF

j_call: TRBJ1-5
v_call: TRBV7-9
cdr3_aa: CASRRGDQPQHF

j_call: TRBJ2-1
v_call: TRBV6-5
cdr3_aa: CASSYGGSGTYNEQFF

j_call: TRBJ2-3
v_call: TRBV7-8
cdr3_aa: CASSFGNRVTDTQYF

j_call: TRBJ1-1
v_call: TRBV7-8
cdr3_aa: CASSSAGSTEAFF

j_call: TRBJ2-1
v_call: TRBV6-5
cdr3_aa: CASAGGQGLREQFF

j_call: TRBJ2-1
v_call: TRBV28
cdr3_aa: CASSPQVPAGLNEQFF

j_call: TRBJ2-7
v_call: TRBV30
cdr3_aa: CAWSYAGGRAYEQYF

j_call: TRBJ1-2
v_call: TRBV29-1
cdr3_aa: CSAGQGAGGYTF

j_call: TRBJ1-1
v_call: TRBV28
cdr3_aa: CASSNRGMNTEAFF

j_call: TRBJ1-5
v_call: TRBV7-2
cdr3_aa: CASSFGIQDDQPQHF

j_call: TRBJ2-7
v_call: TRBV11-2
cdr3_aa: CASSLTRRYEQYF

j_call: TRBJ2-1
v_call: TRBV9
cdr3_aa: CASSGTSGSGNEQFF